This T cell receptor (beta chain) comes out of a study of monozygotic twins with inflammatory bowel disease. Germline CDR1 SGHRS, CDR2 YFSETQ. CDR3 size: 14 residues. TCRdb reprocessed the 5' RACE reads; each CDR3 protein has one entry and no DNA is given. This sample's clone table lists about 200,000 distinct CDR3 sequences. Sequenced input: blood. This TCR derives from a human donor with ulcerative colitis or Crohn's disease, or a healthy co-twin of an affected twin (not recorded which). This rearrangement joins TRBV5-1 to TRBJ2-7. CDR3 amino acids: CASSPAGSSYEQYF.